Shown below are 20 T cell receptor beta chains from a single sample sequenced in a study of shared clonotypes between healthy human individuals. TCRdb's copy holds only in-frame clones and misses some; the assay was immunoSEQ multiplex PCR. Of about 1.5 million clones in the sample, 96% were seen once. The specimen was naive CD4+ T cells sorted from blood. Subset here: CD45RA+ positively selected. These receptors were collected from a young man in good health.

The chain has TRBV7-6 and TRBJ1-1; D is undetermined. CDR1 and CDR2 (germline): SGHVS, FNYEAQ. V was cut by 1 base and J by 0 bases, with 18 bases left in between. This CDR3 region has 18 residues. DNA for the CDR3: TGTGCCAGCAGCTTAGAGGCTTTATTCAGCTTACTGAACACTGAAGCTTTCTTT. Amino acid sequence: CASSLEALFSLLNTEAFF.

This chain links TRBV5-1 with TRBJ2-1; D is possibly TRBD2 (6 bases). CDR1 and CDR2 (germline): SGHRS, YFSETQ. The CDR3 totals 15 residues. V lost 4 bases and J lost 5, with 16 bases in between. This CDR3 is CASSQVAGYNNEQFF. CDR3 nucleotides: TGCGCCAGCAGCCAAGTGGCGGGATACAACAATGAGCAGTTCTTC.

CDR3 in DNA: TGTGCCAGCAGCGCAGGACTAGCGGGAGGAAGTGGCACCGGGGAGCTGTTTTTT. It yields the protein CASSAGLAGGSGTGELFF. The chain uses TRBV9 and TRBJ2-2; 14 nucleotides line up with TRBD2. The CDR3 is made up of 18 amino acids. The germline gives CDR1 SGDLS, CDR2 YYNGEE. The trim removed 3 bases at V and 4 bases at J, leaving 8 bases unmatched.

The DNA for the CDR3 is TGTGCCAGTAGTCAGACAGTTCTCTACGAGCAGTACTTC. The encoded protein is CASSQTVLYEQYF. The V call is TRBV19, the J call TRBJ2-7, with D possibly being TRBD1 (5 bases). Germline V gives CDR1 LNHDA, CDR2 SQIVND (reference sequence). The CDR3 sequence is 13 residues long. The V gene lost 5 bases and the J gene lost 3 bases, with 11 bases spanning the gap. Based on the CDR3 plus reference TRBV19 and TRBJ2-7, the full variable domain is DGGITQSPKYLFRKEGQNVTLSCEQNLNHDAMYWYRQDPGQGLRLIYYSQIVNDFQKGDIAEGYSVSREKKESFPLTVTSAQKNPTAFYLCASSQTVLYEQYFGPGTRLTVT.

The chain combines TRBV6-6 with TRBJ2-7; D remains unclear. Germline CDR1 and CDR2: MNHNY and SVGAGI (reference sequence). V was trimmed by 6 bases and J by 5 bases, leaving 14 bases between them. The CDR3 is made up of 13 amino acids. The CDR3 is CASRTQNPHEQYF. The CDR3 DNA reads TGTGCCAGCAGGACCCAAAACCCCCACGAGCAGTACTTC.

The chain recombines TRBV29-1 with TRBJ2-7; 7 positions match TRBD2. V dropped 3 bases and J dropped 1; count of bases not matched to a gene: 6. This CDR3 contains 14 residues. Germline assignment: CDR1 SQVTM and CDR2 ANQGSEA. The CDR3 nucleotides read TGCAGCGTTGAGGGGGGGGATGGGTCCTACGAGCAGTACTTC. It specifies CSVEGGDGSYEQYF.

Concerning this clone: This sample includes further DNA sequences coding for the same CDR3. The chain joins TRBV9 to TRBJ2-7; D remains unclear. The CDR3 spans 14 residues. Per germline, CDR1 SGDLS and CDR2 YYNGEE. Trimming took 0 bases from V and 1 from J, leaving 8 bases between them. CDR3 amino acids: CASSVGVVSYEQYF. DNA for the CDR3: TGTGCCAGCAGCGTAGGCGTAGTATCCTACGAGCAGTACTTC. The whole variable domain, filled in from reference TRBV9 and TRBJ2-7, reads DSGVTQTPKHLITATGQRVTLRCSPRSGDLSVYWYQQSLDQGLQFLIQYYNGEERAKGNILERFSAQQFPDLHSELNLSSLELGDSALYFCASSVGVVSYEQYFGPGTRLTVT.

This clone was seen just once. The gene calls are TRBV18 and TRBJ2-3; the D gene is possibly TRBD2 (6 bases). Trimming pared 5 bases from V and 2 bases from J, leaving 20 bases between. The CDR3 contains 17 residues. CDR1 and CDR2 from the germline V gene are KGHSH and LQKENI. In nucleotides, the CDR3 is TGTGCCAGCTCATACTCGCCCGGGAGAGGGGCCACAGATACGCAGTATTTT. This encodes CASSYSPGRGATDTQYF.

The chain couples TRBV7-8 to TRBJ2-1, with D tentatively TRBD1 (6 bases). Germline CDR1 SGHVS, CDR2 FQNEAQ. This CDR3 has 11 residues. The germline V and J ends were trimmed by 5 bases and 11 bases, with 10 bases remaining between them. CDR3 DNA: TGTGCCAGCAGCATCGGGACACAGCAGTTCTTC. Its translation is CASSIGTQQFF.

The V call is TRBV19, the J call TRBJ2-4, with D hard to call. Germline V gives CDR1 LNHDA, CDR2 SQIVND (reference sequence). V lost 1 base, J lost 0 bases, and 4 bases lay in between. The CDR3 runs to 14 residues. The CDR3 loop reads CASSIGSAKNIQYF. As DNA, the CDR3 is TGTGCCAGTAGTATAGGGTCAGCCAAAAACATTCAGTACTTC.

This chain uses TRBV6-1 with TRBJ2-7, with 7 bases that match TRBD1. Trimming removed 8 bases from V and 0 bases from J; junction bases left unmatched: 7. There are 14 residues in the CDR3. Germline V lookup: CDR1 MNHNS, CDR2 SASEGT. The CDR3 region has the DNA TGTGCCAGCTCCGGGACAGTGCGCTCCTACGAGCAGTACTTC. Translated, it gives CASSGTVRSYEQYF.

The chain combines TRBV29-1 with TRBJ2-1, with 7 positions matching TRBD1. V trimming: 4 bases; J trimming: 10 bases; junction bases outside the gene matches: 7. Per the germline V gene, CDR1 is SQVTM and CDR2 is ANQGSEA. The CDR3 covers 12 residues. CDR3 in DNA: TGCAGCGTTGCCCGGGACAGTGAGGAGCAGTTCTTC. Translation: CSVARDSEEQFF.

This chain uses TRBV28 with TRBJ2-3; 10 bases are a match to TRBD2. Germline V lookup: CDR1 MDHEN, CDR2 SYDVKM. Germline trimming cut 6 bases from V and 4 bases from J; bases unmatched to any gene: 4. The CDR3 contains 14 residues. The chain's CDR3 is CASSLAGVSDTQYF. Written as DNA, the CDR3 is TGTGCCAGCAGCCTAGCGGGAGTATCAGATACGCAGTATTTT.

V is TRBV5-1 and J is TRBJ2-7; D gene uncertain. CDR1 SGHRS and CDR2 YFSETQ come from the germline V gene. The CDR3 is 15 amino acids. The germline V and J ends were trimmed by 6 bases and 2 bases, with 18 bases remaining between them. CDR3 sequence: CASKTGAPAAYEQYF. The CDR3 bases are TGCGCCAGCAAGACGGGTGCTCCGGCTGCCTACGAGCAGTACTTC.

Points on this clone: Other nucleotide sequences from this sample produce the same CDR3. The chain carries TRBV20-1 and TRBJ2-5, with D uncertain. V lost 0 bases, J lost 5 bases, and 4 bases lay in between. The CDR3 extends over 11 amino acids. The germline V gene encodes CDR1 DFQATT and CDR2 SNEGSKA (reference sequence). The CDR3 nucleotides read TGCAGTGCTAGAGATGGGGAGACCCAGTACTTC. Protein sequence: CSARDGETQYF.

Comments on this clone: The sample has other DNA sequences that encode this CDR3 too. The chain uses TRBV6-5 and TRBJ1-1; D is unclear. This CDR3 is 13 amino acids long. Per germline, CDR1 MNHEY and CDR2 SVGAGI. Between the trimmed V and J ends, which lost 0 bases and 0 bases, there was a span of 2 bases. This CDR3 reads CASSYSVNTEAFF. The CDR3 DNA is TGTGCCAGCAGTTACTCCGTGAACACTGAAGCTTTCTTT.

The V and J genes are TRBV30 and TRBJ2-1; 7 nucleotides match TRBD2. Germline V gene lookup returns CDR1 GTSNPN and CDR2 SVGIG (reference sequence). The CDR3 is 11 amino acids. V lost 4 bases and J lost 16; bases outside the gene matches: 10. This CDR3 is CAWTSGPGIFF. The CDR3 bases are TGTGCCTGGACTAGCGGACCAGGGATTTTCTTC. The full variable domain, in which reference TRBV30 and TRBJ2-1 provide the parts outside the CDR3, is SQTIHQWPATLVQPVGSPLSLECTVEGTSNPNLYWYRQAAGRGLQLLFYSVGIGQISSEVPQNLSASRPQDRQFILSSKKLLLSDSGFYLCAWTSGPGIFFGPGTRLTVL.

This rearrangement joins TRBV4-1 to TRBJ1-2; possible D gene TRBD1, 5 bases. The CDR3 consists of 14 residues. V was shortened by 1 base and J by 7 bases, with 13 bases between the two germline ends. In germline, CDR1 is MGHRA, CDR2 YSYEKL. The CDR3 DNA follows: TGCGCCAGCAGCCAAGTGGGGGGGACGACTGGCTACACCTTC. Translating gives CASSQVGGTTGYTF.

This chain joins TRBV18 and TRBJ2-1; D is perhaps TRBD1 (6 bases). CDR3 length: 16 residues. The V and J ends lost 6 bases and 0 bases respectively, with 15 bases between them. CDR1 and CDR2 from the germline V gene are KGHSH and LQKENI. CDR3 bases: TGTGCCAGCTCGGAGGAAGGCAGGGGCTCCTACAATGAGCAGTTCTTC. Amino acid sequence: CASSEEGRGSYNEQFF.

The rearrangement joins TRBV2 to TRBJ2-7; D perhaps matches TRBD2 (5 bases). CDR1 is SNHLY, CDR2 FYNNEI, per germline. V lost 8 bases to trimming and J lost 2 bases, with 25 bases between them. The CDR3 has 17 residues. The CDR3 spells CASRARGLGNSPYEQYF. CDR3 in DNA: TGTGCCAGCCGGGCCCGGGGTTTGGGGAATTCCCCCTACGAGCAGTACTTC.